The rows below give T cell receptor beta chains drawn from one sample of a study of blood T cell repertoires in COVID-19. Some clones are missing from TCRdb's copy, which holds only in-frame ones; the method was immunoSEQ multiplex PCR. The table includes about 130,000 clones, 75% to 90% detected once. The sample consisted of PBMCs or T cells enriched from blood (not recorded which). All receptors come from a man under 40 who had recovered from COVID-19. Both conserved end residues are part of each CDR3. D genes are given only for firm matches. Clone sizes are given selectively: once, few, many, or a class where the clone is expanded.

length	D	V	J	size	DNA	CDR3
14	.	TRBV29-1	TRBJ1-1	.	TGCAGCGCGCCCTCAGGGTCCGTGGGCACTGAAGCTTTCTTT	CSAPSGSVGTEAFF
17	TRBD1	TRBV18	TRBJ1-1	.	TGTGCCAGCTCACCATACGGGACAGGGGCCACGAACACTGAAGCTTTCTTT	CASSPYGTGATNTEAFF
15	TRBD1	TRBV5-1	TRBJ1-5	.	TGCGCCAGCAGCTTGGGAACAGGGGACAATCAGCCCCAGCATTTT	CASSLGTGDNQPQHF
19	TRBD2	TRBV13	TRBJ2-1	.	TGTGCCAGCAGCTTAGTCGGGACTAGCGGGACTGAGCCCCTAAATGAGCAGTTCTTC	CASSLVGTSGTEPLNEQFF
16	TRBD2	TRBV27	TRBJ2-5	.	TGTGCCAGCGGCCATTGGCTAGCGGGAGGGGAAGAGACCCAGTACTTC	CASGHWLAGGEETQYF
15	.	TRBV3-1/TRBV3-2	TRBJ1-5	once	TGTGCCAGCAGCCAAGGCGGGGCGGGGAATCAGCCCCAGCATTTT	CASSQGGAGNQPQHF
15	.	TRBV6-5	TRBJ1-6	.	TGTGCCAGCAGCCAAGGTCGCGAGGGAAATTCACCCCTCCACTTT	CASSQGREGNSPLHF
15	.	TRBV19	TRBJ1-5	.	TGTGCCAGTAGTAAGGGTGGGGGCTTCACCCAGCCCCAGCATTTT	CASSKGGGFTQPQHF
15	.	TRBV5-6	TRBJ2-1	once	TGTGCCAGCAGCCCCGTTGAGGCGGGGTACAATGAGCAGTTCTTC	CASSPVEAGYNEQFF
14	TRBD1	TRBV28	TRBJ1-5	.	TGTGCCAGCAGACAGGGGGCAAGCAATCAGCCCCAGCATTTT	CASRQGASNQPQHF
15	.	TRBV11-1	TRBJ1-3	.	TGTGCCAGCAGCCTGGGAACAGGGAGCGGAAACACCATATATTTT	CASSLGTGSGNTIYF
14	TRBD1	TRBV5-5	TRBJ1-2	once	TGTGCCAGCAGCAGGGACAGGGGGGGCTATGGCTACACCTTC	CASSRDRGGYGYTF
13	.	TRBV4-1	TRBJ1-2	once	TGCGCCAGCAGCCAAGATACGGACTATGGCTACACCTTC	CASSQDTDYGYTF
17	TRBD1	TRBV5-6	TRBJ1-5	once	TGTGCCAGCAGCTTGGATGGGGGACAGGCGAGCAATCAGCCCCAGCATTTT	CASSLDGGQASNQPQHF
16	.	TRBV18	TRBJ2-3	once	TGTGCCAGCTCACCACCGGAGACAGCGAGCACAGATACGCAGTATTTT	CASSPPETASTDTQYF
11	.	TRBV7-9	TRBJ2-7	few	TGTGCCAGCAGCTCTTCGGACAGGCAGTACTTC	CASSSSDRQYF
14	.	TRBV11-2	TRBJ2-5	.	TGTGCCAGCAGGGCACCGGGACAACAAGAGACCCAGTACTTC	CASRAPGQQETQYF
13	.	TRBV5-1	TRBJ2-1	.	TGCGCCAGCAGCTTGGCACTAATCAATGAGCAGTTCTTC	CASSLALINEQFF
13	.	TRBV30	TRBJ2-7	.	TGTGCCTGGAGAGGGCAGGGGCAATACGAGCAGTACTTC	CAWRGQGQYEQYF
17	TRBD1	TRBV7-9	TRBJ1-2	.	TGTGCCAGCAGCATTCCCGGGACAGGGCAGGGGAGGGATGGCTACACCTTC	CASSIPGTGQGRDGYTF
14	TRBD1	TRBV18	TRBJ1-2	.	TGTGCCAGCTCACCAAGGGGGGACAGCTATGGCTACACCTTC	CASSPRGDSYGYTF